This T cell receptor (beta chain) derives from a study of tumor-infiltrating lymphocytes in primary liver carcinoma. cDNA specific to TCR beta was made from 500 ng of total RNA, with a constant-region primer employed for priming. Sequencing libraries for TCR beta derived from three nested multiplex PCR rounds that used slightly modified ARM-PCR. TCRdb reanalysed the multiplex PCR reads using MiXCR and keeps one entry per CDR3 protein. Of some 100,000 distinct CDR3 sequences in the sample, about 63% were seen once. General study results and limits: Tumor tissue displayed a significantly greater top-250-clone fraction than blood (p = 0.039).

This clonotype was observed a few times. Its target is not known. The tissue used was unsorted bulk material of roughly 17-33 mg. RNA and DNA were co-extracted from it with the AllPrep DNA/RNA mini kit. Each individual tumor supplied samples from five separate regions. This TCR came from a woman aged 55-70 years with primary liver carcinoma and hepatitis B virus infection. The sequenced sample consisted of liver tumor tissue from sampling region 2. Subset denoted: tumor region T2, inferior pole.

The CDR3 here is CASSPTGANNSPLHF. In DNA, the CDR3 is TGTGCCAGCTCACCTACAGGGGCGAATAATTCACCCCTCCACTTT. This chain uses TRBV18 with TRBJ1-6; 7 bases fit TRBD1. The CDR3 runs 15 residues. Germline values: CDR1 KGHSH, CDR2 LQKENI. V was pared by 3 bases and J by 5 bases, with 4 bases of the junction left unmatched.